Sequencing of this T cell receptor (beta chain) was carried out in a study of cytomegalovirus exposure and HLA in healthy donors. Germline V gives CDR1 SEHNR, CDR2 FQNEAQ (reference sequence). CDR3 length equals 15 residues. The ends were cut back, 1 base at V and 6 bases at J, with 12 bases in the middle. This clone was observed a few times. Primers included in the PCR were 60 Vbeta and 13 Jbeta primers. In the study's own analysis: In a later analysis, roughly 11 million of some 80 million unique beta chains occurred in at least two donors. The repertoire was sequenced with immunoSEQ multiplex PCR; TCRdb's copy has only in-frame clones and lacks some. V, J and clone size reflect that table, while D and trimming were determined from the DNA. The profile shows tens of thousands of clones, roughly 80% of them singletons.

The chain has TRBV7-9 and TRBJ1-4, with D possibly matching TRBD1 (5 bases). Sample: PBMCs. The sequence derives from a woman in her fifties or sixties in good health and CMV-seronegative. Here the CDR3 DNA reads TGTGCCAGCAGCTTAGAGGCAGGGAAGGATGAAAAACTGTTTTTT. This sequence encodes CASSLEAGKDEKLFF.